This T cell receptor beta chain was profiled in a study of blood T cell repertoires in COVID-19. CDR1 is SGHDT, CDR2 YYEEEE, per germline. The CDR3 contains 17 residues. V dropped 2 bases and J dropped 2; count of bases not matched to a gene: 5. The table came from immunoSEQ multiplex PCR; TCRdb's copy has only in-frame clones and leaves some out. The sample lists roughly 200,000 clones; roughly 89% were seen once. V is TRBV5-6 and J is TRBJ1-6; 9 bases align to TRBD1. Sequenced sample: PBMCs or T cells enriched from blood (not recorded which). This receptor was identified in a woman between 40 and 55 years old with acute COVID-19. CDR3 sequence: CASSLGTGSAYNSPLHF. The CDR3 nucleotides are TGTGCCAGCAGCTTAGGGACAGGGTCGGCCTATAATTCACCCCTCCACTTT.